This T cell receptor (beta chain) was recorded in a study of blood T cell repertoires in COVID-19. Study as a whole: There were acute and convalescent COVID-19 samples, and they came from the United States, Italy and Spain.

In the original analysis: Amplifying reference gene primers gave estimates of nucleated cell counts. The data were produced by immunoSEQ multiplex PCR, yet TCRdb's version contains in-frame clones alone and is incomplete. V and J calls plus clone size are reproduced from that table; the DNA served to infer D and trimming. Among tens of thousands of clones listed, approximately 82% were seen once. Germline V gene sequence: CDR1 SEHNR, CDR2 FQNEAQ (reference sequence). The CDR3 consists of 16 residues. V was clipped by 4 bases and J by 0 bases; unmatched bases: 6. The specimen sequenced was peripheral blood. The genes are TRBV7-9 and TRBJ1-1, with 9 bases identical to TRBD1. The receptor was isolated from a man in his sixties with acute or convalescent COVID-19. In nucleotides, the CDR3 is TGTGCCAGCAGCTGGGACAGGGCCGTATTGAACACTGAAGCTTTCTTT. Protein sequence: CASSWDRAVLNTEAFF.